This T cell receptor beta chain is from a study of identical twins. Germline V lookup: CDR1 LGHNA, CDR2 YNFKEQ. The CDR3 is 22 residues long. Trimming took 4 bases from V and 0 from J; bases not matched to a gene: 21. This clonotype showed up just a few times. Its antigen is undetermined. Through template switching, a universal primer site was introduced, and the cDNA contained unique molecular identifiers. TCRdb itself ran the 5' RACE reads through MiXCR, one entry per CDR3 protein. The sample holds about 810,000 distinct CDR3 sequences, 10% to 15% seen once. Whole-study findings and limits: Out-of-frame alpha sequences shared by twins showed excess low generation probability.

These data were likewise used in another study, on yellow fever vaccine responses in identical twins.

This sequence originates from a woman aged 18-35 years in good health. The chain has TRBV4-2 and TRBJ2-6, with TRBD1 identical over 7 bases. The sample consisted of PBMCs. The chain's CDR3 is CASSPMDIKQGFKSSGANVLTF. The CDR3 DNA sequence: TGTGCCAGCAGCCCGATGGATATTAAACAGGGGTTTAAGAGCTCTGGGGCCAACGTCCTGACTTTC.